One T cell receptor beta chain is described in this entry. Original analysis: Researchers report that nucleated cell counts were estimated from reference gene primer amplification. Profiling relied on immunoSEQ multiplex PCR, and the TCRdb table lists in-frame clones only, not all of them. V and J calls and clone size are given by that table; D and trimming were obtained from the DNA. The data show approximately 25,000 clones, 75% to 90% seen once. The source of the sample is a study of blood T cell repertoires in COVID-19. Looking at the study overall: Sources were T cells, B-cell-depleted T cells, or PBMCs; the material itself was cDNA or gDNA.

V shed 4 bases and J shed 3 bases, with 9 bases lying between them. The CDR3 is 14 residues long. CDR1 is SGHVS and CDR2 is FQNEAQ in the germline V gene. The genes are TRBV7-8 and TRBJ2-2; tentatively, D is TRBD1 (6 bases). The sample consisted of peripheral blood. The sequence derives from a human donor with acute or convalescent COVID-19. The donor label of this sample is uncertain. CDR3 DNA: TGTGCCAGCAGCTCGTACAGGGACACCGGGGAGCTGTTTTTT. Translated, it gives CASSSYRDTGELFF.